The 8 T cell receptor beta chains listed next were all sequenced from one sample in a study of blood T cell repertoires in COVID-19. Profiled with immunoSEQ multiplex PCR; TCRdb holds only in-frame clones, not every one. The profile covers about 180,000 clones, with roughly 87% appearing a single time and around 1.2% taken by the ten largest. Input material: PBMCs or T cells enriched from blood (not recorded which). Source of these receptors: a human donor with acute COVID-19. The donor label of this sample is uncertain.

The rearrangement uses TRBV5-1 and TRBJ1-1, with a possible D match to TRBD1 (6 bases). The germline V and J ends were trimmed by 4 bases and 1 base, with 20 bases remaining between them. The CDR3 runs 17 residues. The germline CDR1 and CDR2 sequences are SGHRS and YFSETQ. CDR3 in amino acids: CASSEPTGLMPNTEAFF. The CDR3 DNA is TGCGCCAGCAGCGAACCTACAGGGCTCATGCCGAACACTGAAGCTTTCTTT.

The rearrangement links TRBV6-4 to TRBJ1-2, with 11 bases fitting TRBD1. The CDR3 runs to 17 residues. Germline V gene lookup returns CDR1 MRHNA and CDR2 SNTAGT. The V and J ends lost 6 bases and 0 bases, in that order; junction bases with no gene match: 9. The CDR3 protein is CASRGQDRGPANYGYTF. CDR3 coding DNA: TGTGCCAGCAGGGGTCAGGACAGGGGGCCGGCTAACTATGGCTACACCTTC.

The chain uses TRBV12-3 or TRBV12-4 and TRBJ1-2; D is undetermined. V was clipped by 1 base and J by 8 bases, with 8 bases between them. This CDR3 contains 12 residues. For the CDR3, the DNA is TGTGCCAGCAGTTTAGGGGAGCGGGGCTACACCTTC. Translated: CASSLGERGYTF.

The rearrangement uses TRBV7-9 and TRBJ2-1; 13 nucleotides match TRBD2. Per germline, CDR1 SEHNR and CDR2 FQNEAQ (reference sequence). The V gene end was trimmed by 0 bases and the J gene end by 3 bases; junction bases not matched to a gene: 5. The CDR3 extends over 18 amino acids. CDR3: CASSLAGGLAGLYNEQFF. CDR3 sequence (DNA): TGTGCCAGCAGCTTAGCGGGGGGACTAGCGGGACTCTACAATGAGCAGTTCTTC.

The rearrangement links TRBV27 to TRBJ1-4, with unresolved D. Trimming shortened V by 4 bases and J by 10 bases, and 10 bases separated the two germline ends. The CDR3 has 12 amino acids. The V gene's germline CDR1 is MNHEY and CDR2 SMNVEV (reference sequence). The CDR3 protein is CASSSPAGKLFF. CDR3 in DNA: TGTGCCAGCAGTTCCCCGGCGGGAAAACTGTTTTTT. The complete variable domain, with remaining parts taken from reference TRBV27 and TRBJ1-4, reads EAQVTQNPRYLITVTGKKLTVTCSQNMNHEYMSWYRQDPGLGLRQIYYSMNVEVTDKGDVPEGYKVSRKEKRNFPLILESPSPNQTSLYFCASSSPAGKLFFGSGTQLSVL.

The chain joins TRBV13 to TRBJ1-3; D ambiguous. V shed 5 bases and J shed 5 bases, with 10 bases lying between them. Germline CDR1 reads PRHDT; CDR2 reads FYEKMQ (reference sequence). This CDR3 comprises 13 residues. The CDR3 is CASSPRPRNTIYF. The CDR3 DNA reads as TGTGCCAGCAGCCCCAGGCCCCGAAACACCATATATTTT.

The V and J genes are TRBV9 and TRBJ2-6; perhaps TRBD1 as D (5 bases). Germline V CDR1 and CDR2: SGDLS, YYNGEE. The CDR3 is 17 residues long. Trimming cost V 0 bases and J 2 bases, with 12 bases left between them. CDR3 sequence reads: CASSVAIGAAGANVLTF. The CDR3 DNA reads TGTGCCAGCAGCGTAGCTATAGGGGCGGCTGGGGCCAACGTCCTGACTTTC. The whole variable domain, remainder taken from reference TRBV9 and TRBJ2-6, is DSGVTQTPKHLITATGQRVTLRCSPRSGDLSVYWYQQSLDQGLQFLIQYYNGEERAKGNILERFSAQQFPDLHSELNLSSLELGDSALYFCASSVAIGAAGANVLTFGAGSRLTVL.

The genes are TRBV12-3 or TRBV12-4 and TRBJ2-5; TRBD2 aligns across 7 bases. The CDR3 has 12 amino acids. The ends lost 7 bases at V and 4 bases at J; junction bases unmatched: 3. For the CDR3, the DNA is TGTGCCAGCACCTCGGGGGGAGAGACCCAGTACTTC. Amino acids: CASTSGGETQYF.